Here is one TCR beta chain with its context. The sample belongs to a study of blood T cell repertoires in COVID-19. Study-level background: Donors in the United States, Italy and Spain gave samples during acute or convalescent COVID-19. T cells, B-cell-depleted T cells, or PBMCs provided the cDNA or gDNA that served as material.

In the original workflow: The authors estimated nucleated cell counts from reference gene primer amplification. Libraries were prepared by immunoSEQ multiplex PCR; TCRdb keeps only in-frame clonotypes and omits some of them. That table is the source of V, J and clone size, and D and trimming were worked out from the DNA. Of about 200,000 clones listed, roughly 88% are singletons. Seattle researchers signed up patients amid active infection and tracked them longitudinally. Germline values: CDR1 SGHRS, CDR2 YFSETQ. Trimming took off 4 bases at V and 2 bases at J, with 12 bases between the two ends. The CDR3 is made up of 14 amino acids.

The chain combines TRBV5-1 with TRBJ2-5; D is perhaps TRBD1 (6 bases). This TCR derives from a man aged 50-60 years with COVID-19, enrolled during active disease. Sequencing was carried out using peripheral blood. CDR3: CASSQRTAQETQYF. CDR3 bases: TGCGCCAGCAGCCAGCGGACAGCTCAAGAGACCCAGTACTTC. The variable domain in full, completed from reference TRBV5-1 and TRBJ2-5, reads KAGVTQTPRYLIKTRGQQVTLSCSPISGHRSVSWYQQTPGQGLQFLFEYFSETQRNKGNFPGRFSGRQFSNSRSEMNVSTLELGDSALYLCASSQRTAQETQYFGPGTRLLVL.